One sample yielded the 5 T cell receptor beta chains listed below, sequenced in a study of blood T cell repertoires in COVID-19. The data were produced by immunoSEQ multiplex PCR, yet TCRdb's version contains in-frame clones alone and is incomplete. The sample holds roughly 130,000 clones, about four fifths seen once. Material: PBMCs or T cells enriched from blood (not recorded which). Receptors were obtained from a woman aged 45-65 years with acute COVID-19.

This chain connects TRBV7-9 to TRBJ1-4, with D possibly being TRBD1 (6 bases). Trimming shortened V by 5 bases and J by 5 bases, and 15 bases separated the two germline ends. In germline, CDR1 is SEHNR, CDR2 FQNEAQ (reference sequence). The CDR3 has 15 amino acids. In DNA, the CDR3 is TGTGCCAGCAGCCCCCCGGACAGTACAAATGAAAAACTGTTTTTT. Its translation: CASSPPDSTNEKLFF.

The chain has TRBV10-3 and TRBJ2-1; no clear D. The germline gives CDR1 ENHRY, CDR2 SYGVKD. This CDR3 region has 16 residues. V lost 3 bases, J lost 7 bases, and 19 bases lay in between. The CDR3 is CAISDLAKGLGNEQFF. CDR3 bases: TGTGCCATCAGTGATTTAGCCAAAGGCCTAGGAAATGAGCAGTTCTTC.

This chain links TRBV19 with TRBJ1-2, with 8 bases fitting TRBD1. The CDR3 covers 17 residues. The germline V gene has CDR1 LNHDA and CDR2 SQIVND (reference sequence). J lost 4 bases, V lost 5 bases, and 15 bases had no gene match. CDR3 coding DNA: TGTGCCAGTAGTCCCACGAGCCTTACAGGGGGTAGCTATGGCTACACCTTC. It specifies CASSPTSLTGGSYGYTF.

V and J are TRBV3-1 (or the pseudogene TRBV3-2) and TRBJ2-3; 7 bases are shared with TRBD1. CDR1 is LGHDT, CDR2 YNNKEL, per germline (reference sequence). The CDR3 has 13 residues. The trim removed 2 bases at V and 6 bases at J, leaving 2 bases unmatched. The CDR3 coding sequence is TGTGCCAGCAGCCAAACAGGGGCCGATACGCAGTATTTT. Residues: CASSQTGADTQYF.

CDR3 sequence: CAWSVWDKRAFF. CDR3 sequence (DNA): TGTGCCTGGAGTGTTTGGGACAAGAGGGCTTTCTTT. V and J are TRBV30 and TRBJ1-1; a weak D match, TRBD1 (6 bases). The CDR3 length is 12 residues. The germline V gene has CDR1 GTSNPN and CDR2 SVGIG (reference sequence). V dropped 0 bases and J dropped 11 bases, with 13 bases sitting between them.